This T cell receptor beta chain was recorded in a study of OX40 agonist ivuxolimab in advanced cancers. For the study at large: The patients received agonistic anti-OX40 (CD134) antibody ivuxolimab.

Germline values: CDR1 SEHNR, CDR2 FQNEAQ (reference sequence). With 0 bases removed from V and 0 bases from J, the gap between germline ends came to 8 bases. The CDR3 extends over 15 amino acids. Method: immunoSEQ multiplex PCR; TCRdb's copy keeps in-frame clones and lacks some. In the table there are around 63,000 clones, approximately 90% of which are singletons. The count of this clone is one. This receptor was identified in an adult with an advanced solid tumor such as melanoma, head and neck, liver or kidney cancer. The source was CD4+ or CD8+ T cells sorted from blood, collected in a trial of the OX40 agonist ivuxolimab. V gene TRBV7-9 combines with J gene TRBJ1-1; D is perhaps TRBD1 (6 bases). The CDR3 here is CASSLATGMNTEAFF. The CDR3, as DNA: TGTGCCAGCAGCTTAGCGACAGGAATGAACACTGAAGCTTTCTTT.